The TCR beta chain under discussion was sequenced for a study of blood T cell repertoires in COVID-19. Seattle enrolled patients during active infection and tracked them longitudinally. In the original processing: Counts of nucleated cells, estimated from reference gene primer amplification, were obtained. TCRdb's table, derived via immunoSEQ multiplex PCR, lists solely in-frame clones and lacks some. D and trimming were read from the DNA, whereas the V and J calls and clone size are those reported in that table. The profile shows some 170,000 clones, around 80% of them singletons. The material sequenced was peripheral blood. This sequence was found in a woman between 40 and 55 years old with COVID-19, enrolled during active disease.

CDR3 in amino acids: CASNQQTSTDTQYF. The CDR3 bases are TGTGCCAGCAATCAACAAACAAGTACAGATACGCAGTATTTT. The J gene is TRBJ2-3, the V gene TRBV6-5; D not certain. Trimming removed 7 bases at V and 3 bases at J, with 14 bases between. The CDR3 runs to 14 residues. Germline V lookup: CDR1 MNHEY, CDR2 SVGAGI.